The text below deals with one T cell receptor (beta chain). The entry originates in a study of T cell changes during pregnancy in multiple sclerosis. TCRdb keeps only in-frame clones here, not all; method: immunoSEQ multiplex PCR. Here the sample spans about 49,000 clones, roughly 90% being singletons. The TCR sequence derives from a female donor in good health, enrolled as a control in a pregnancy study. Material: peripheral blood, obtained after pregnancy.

This chain's CDR3 is CASSLVAEFSYEQYF. The CDR3 nucleotides read TGTGCCAGCAGCTTAGTGGCGGAGTTCTCCTACGAGCAGTACTTC. The chain links TRBV7-6 to TRBJ2-7; D not certain. CDR3 length: 15 residues. Germline CDR1 is SGHVS and CDR2 is FNYEAQ. Trimming pared 1 base from V and 0 bases from J, leaving 10 bases between.